This is a list of T cell receptor beta chains from one sample in a study of early T cells in non-severe SARS-CoV-2 infection. TCRdb ran MiXCR on the 5' RACE reads and lists one entry per CDR3 protein. The profile shows about 60,000 distinct CDR3 sequences, roughly 13% of them singletons. Sample: whole blood. The receptors come from an adult who was a healthcare worker with PCR-confirmed SARS-CoV-2 infection or an uninfected control (not recorded which). Each CDR3 is given with its conserved first and last residue. The order of the fields is D gene, V gene, clone size, J gene, CDR3 protein, CDR3 DNA. A D gene is named only where the DNA matches it firmly. A clone size is listed for some rows: how often the clone was seen (once, few, many), or a class if it is expanded.

TRBD2	TRBV6-4	many	TRBJ2-6	CASSARGGDGANVLTF	TGTGCCAGCAGTGCGCGGGGGGGCGATGGGGCCAACGTCCTGACTTTC
.	TRBV7-2	.	TRBJ2-7	CASSLASYASEQYF	TGTGCCAGCAGCTTAGCGAGCTATGCCAGCGAGCAGTACTTC
.	TRBV24-1	many	TRBJ2-2	CATSDLGAGELFF	TGTGCCACCAGTGACCTAGGAGCCGGGGAGCTGTTTTTT
.	TRBV4-1	.	TRBJ1-3	CASSPTTMLSGNTIYF	TGCGCCAGCAGCCCCACAACCATGCTCTCTGGAAACACCATATATTTT
.	TRBV5-4	.	TRBJ2-3	CASSGSRAGGLITDTQYF	TGTGCCAGCAGCGGATCACGCGCCGGGGGGCTGATCACAGATACGCAGTATTTT
.	TRBV11-2	many	TRBJ2-7	CASGYRTASSYEQYF	TGTGCCAGCGGGTACCGGACGGCCAGCTCCTACGAGCAGTACTTC
.	TRBV6-5	.	TRBJ1-1	CASRRPQAEGEAFF	TGTGCCAGCAGGAGGCCCCAGGCCGAGGGGGAAGCTTTCTTT
TRBD1	TRBV12-3/TRBV12-4	few	TRBJ1-2	CASRGQNYGYTF	TGTGCCAGCCGGGGACAGAACTATGGCTACACCTTC
.	TRBV12-2	.	TRBJ2-7	CASRLGVSGPSSYEQYF	TGTGCAAGTCGCTTAGGTGTTAGTGGGCCCAGCTCCTACGAGCAGTACTTC
.	TRBV7-9	few	TRBJ1-1	CASSGESNGAFF	TGTGCCAGCAGCGGGGAATCCAATGGAGCTTTCTTT
.	TRBV13	.	TRBJ2-7	CASSLGALGRGYEQYF	TGTGCCAGCAGCTTAGGGGCACTTGGCAGAGGGTACGAGCAGTACTTC
.	TRBV4-2	many	TRBJ2-7	CASSRELVAGEQYF	TGTGCCAGCAGCCGGGAACTAGTGGCGGGGGAGCAGTACTTC
.	TRBV12-3/TRBV12-4	.	TRBJ2-2	CASSFGGGQLNTGELFF	TGTGCCAGCAGTTTTGGAGGTGGACAACTGAACACCGGGGAGCTGTTTTTT
TRBD1	TRBV20-1	.	TRBJ1-6	CSARQGVNSPLHF	TGCAGTGCTCGACAGGGGGTTAATTCACCCCTCCACTTT
TRBD1	TRBV4-3	many	TRBJ1-6	CASSQDPQGADSPLHF	TGCGCCAGCAGCCAAGATCCCCAGGGGGCGGATTCACCCCTCCACTTT
.	TRBV3-1	.	TRBJ2-5	CSSSDMVHRETQYF	TGTTCCAGCAGCGATATGGTGCACCGGGAGACCCAGTACTTC
.	TRBV20-1	.	TRBJ2-5	CSARDFGALYGETQYF	TGCAGTGCTAGAGATTTCGGGGCCCTATACGGGGAGACCCAGTACTTC
.	TRBV19	.	TRBJ2-7	CASSPADSAAYEQYF	TGTGCCAGTAGTCCCGCGGACAGTGCAGCCTACGAGCAGTACTTC
.	TRBV5-4	many	TRBJ2-7	CASSLGPGVPSYEQYF	TGTGCCAGCAGCTTGGGTCCGGGGGTCCCCTCCTACGAGCAGTACTTC
TRBD1	TRBV12-3/TRBV12-4	.	TRBJ2-7	CASSRGTGPYEQYF	TGTGCCAGCAGCCGCGGGACAGGGCCCTACGAGCAGTACTTC
.	TRBV4-3	.	TRBJ2-1	CASSQVFSYSGDNEQFF	TGCGCCAGCAGCCAAGTATTTTCCTACTCAGGGGACAATGAGCAGTTCTTC
.	TRBV7-9	few	TRBJ2-3	CASTPNRSGTDTQYF	TGTGCCAGCACCCCAAACCGATCAGGCACAGATACGCAGTATTTT
.	TRBV7-2	many	TRBJ2-7	CASSPSWGPNYEQYF	TGTGCCAGCAGCCCCTCTTGGGGACCGAACTACGAGCAGTACTTC
.	TRBV6-5	.	TRBJ2-4	CASSYSGAKNIQYF	TGTGCCAGCAGTTACTCGGGTGCCAAAAACATTCAGTACTTC
TRBD1	TRBV6-2/TRBV6-3	many	TRBJ2-6	CASTNPQGANGANVLTF	TGTGCCAGCACCAACCCCCAGGGGGCCAATGGGGCCAACGTCCTGACTTTC
.	TRBV3-1	.	TRBJ1-5	CASSQETGGLNQPQHF	TGTGCCAGCAGCCAAGAGACAGGCGGGCTTAATCAGCCCCAGCATTTT
.	TRBV9	.	TRBJ1-4	CASSVGLDPGEKLFF	TGTGCCAGCAGCGTAGGCTTGGACCCGGGTGAAAAACTGTTTTTT
TRBD1	TRBV12-3/TRBV12-4	few	TRBJ1-1	CASTYRDRDAFF	TGTGCCAGCACCTACCGGGACAGGGATGCTTTCTTT
.	TRBV7-2	many	TRBJ1-2	CASSLVGLYGYTF	TGTGCCAGCAGCTTAGTCGGTTTATATGGCTACACCTTC
.	TRBV6-1	many	TRBJ2-7	CASSEGLYEQYF	TGTGCCAGCAGTGAGGGGCTCTACGAGCAGTACTTC
.	TRBV30	.	TRBJ1-2	CAWREVDRSGYTF	TGTGCCTGGAGAGAGGTGGATCGCTCTGGCTACACCTTC
TRBD2	TRBV11-3	.	TRBJ2-2	CASSLGPGLAGATGELFF	TGTGCCAGCAGCCTGGGGCCGGGACTAGCGGGGGCCACCGGGGAGCTGTTTTTT
.	TRBV6-2/TRBV6-3	many	TRBJ1-4	CASRTAGGVEKLFF	TGTGCCAGCCGGACCGCCGGAGGGGTTGAAAAACTGTTTTTT
.	TRBV5-4	.	TRBJ2-7	CASSRGSTYEQYF	TGTGCCAGCAGCCGGGGTAGCACCTACGAGCAGTACTTC
.	TRBV6-4	many	TRBJ2-7	CASSFFARYEQYF	TGTGCCAGCAGTTTTTTCGCCCGCTACGAGCAGTACTTC
TRBD1	TRBV15	few	TRBJ1-2	CATSLDREGYGYTF	TGTGCCACCAGCCTGGACAGGGAGGGCTATGGCTACACCTTC
.	TRBV6-2/TRBV6-3	.	TRBJ1-5	CASSWWNQPQHF	TGTGCCAGCAGTTGGTGGAATCAGCCCCAGCATTTT
.	TRBV12-3/TRBV12-4	few	TRBJ2-3	CASGGPGAQYF	TGTGCCAGCGGGGGGCCCGGAGCGCAGTATTTT
TRBD1	TRBV6-5	.	TRBJ1-1	CASSYTQDRREAFF	TGTGCCAGCAGTTACACCCAGGACAGGAGGGAAGCTTTCTTT
.	TRBV5-1	medium-sized	TRBJ1-1	CASSLGGNTEAFF	TGTGCCAGCAGCTTAGGAGGGAACACTGAAGCTTTCTTT
.	TRBV11-2	few	TRBJ2-7	CASSLWGDSSYEQYF	TGTGCCAGCAGCTTATGGGGGGACAGCTCCTACGAGCAGTACTTC
.	TRBV5-1	few	TRBJ2-7	CASTRPGHIPYEQYF	TGCGCCAGCACTCGCCCGGGACATATACCTTACGAGCAGTACTTC
.	TRBV6-5	.	TRBJ2-7	CASRPPGRTYEQYF	TGTGCCAGCAGACCCCCCGGCAGAACCTACGAGCAGTACTTC
TRBD2	TRBV5-1	many	TRBJ2-3	CASSSSGASTDTQYF	TGCGCCAGCAGCAGTAGCGGGGCTAGCACAGATACGCAGTATTTT
TRBD1	TRBV2	few	TRBJ2-1	CASSGPTGDEQFF	TGTGCCAGCAGTGGACCTACAGGGGATGAGCAGTTCTTC
.	TRBV12-3/TRBV12-4	.	TRBJ1-6	CASSPGADGILHF	TGTGCCAGCAGTCCCGGGGCTGACGGGATCCTCCACTTT
.	TRBV9	few	TRBJ1-4	CASSVDSNEKLFF	TGTGCCAGCAGCGTAGACAGTAATGAAAAACTGTTTTTT
TRBD2	TRBV4-1	.	TRBJ2-3	CASSQVSGGARRTDTQYF	TGCGCCAGCAGCCAAGTTAGCGGGGGGGCCAGGCGAACAGATACGCAGTATTTT
.	TRBV4-2	.	TRBJ1-6	CASSQGPSSYNSPLHF	TGTGCCAGCAGCCAAGGACCCAGCTCCTATAATTCACCCCTCCACTTT
.	TRBV4-2	many	TRBJ1-1	CASSQSGETEAFF	TGTGCCAGCAGCCAATCCGGAGAGACTGAAGCTTTCTTT
TRBD2	TRBV3-1	few	TRBJ2-2	CASPLAGGHTGELFF	TGTGCCAGCCCTCTAGCGGGGGGACACACCGGGGAGCTGTTTTTT
.	TRBV7-9	few	TRBJ1-1	CASSPQVRRGNTEAFF	TGTGCCAGCAGCCCACAGGTTCGGCGGGGGAACACTGAAGCTTTCTTT
.	TRBV6-6	few	TRBJ1-1	CASQAGTEAFF	TGTGCCAGCCAAGCTGGGACTGAAGCTTTCTTT
.	TRBV30	.	TRBJ2-5	CAWSTSQTQYF	TGTGCCTGGAGTACGAGCCAGACCCAGTACTTC
.	TRBV6-5	.	TRBJ1-2	CASTAVNGGIYGYTF	TGTGCCAGCACCGCTGTAAATGGAGGAATCTATGGCTACACCTTC
TRBD2	TRBV5-1	.	TRBJ2-7	CASRTLAGGSYEQYF	TGCGCCAGCCGAACCTTAGCGGGGGGCAGCTACGAGCAGTACTTC
.	TRBV7-9	many	TRBJ2-7	CASSPRGYEQYF	TGTGCCAGCAGCCCCAGAGGCTACGAGCAGTACTTC
.	TRBV9	few	TRBJ1-3	CASSPSTAEGTIYF	TGTGCCAGCAGCCCTTCGACGGCGGAGGGGACCATATATTTT